These T cell receptor beta chains were read from a single sample in a study of spatial heterogeneity in lung cancer. TCRdb re-analysed the 5' RACE reads in MiXCR, keeping a single row per CDR3 protein. This sample yields about 45,000 distinct CDR3 sequences, of which 12% to 15% are seen a single time; 50% to 65% belongs to the top ten. The sample in question was PBMCs, obtained at surgery. The receptors were sampled from a male donor with early-stage non-small cell lung cancer. Both conserved end residues are part of each CDR3. D genes are given only for firm matches. Not all rows give a size; the values are once, few, many and, for expanded clones, a class.

j_call: TRBJ1-1; v_call: TRBV20-1; clone_size: many; d_call: .; cdr3_aa: CSARDGRPNTEAFF; cdr3_nt: TGCAGTGCTAGAGATGGTAGGCCGAACACTGAAGCTTTCTTT
j_call: TRBJ1-6; v_call: TRBV7-6; clone_size: .; d_call: .; cdr3_aa: CASSLERERWLHF; cdr3_nt: TGTGCCAGCAGCTTAGAGAGGGAGAGATGGCTCCACTTT
j_call: TRBJ1-2; v_call: TRBV18; clone_size: .; d_call: .; cdr3_aa: CASSPRGVHGPYGYTF; cdr3_nt: TGTGCCAGCTCACCGAGGGGCGTGCACGGCCCCTATGGCTACACCTTC
j_call: TRBJ1-4; v_call: TRBV4-2; clone_size: .; d_call: TRBD1; cdr3_aa: CASSQEGQGGKAEKLFF; cdr3_nt: TGTGCCAGCAGCCAAGAAGGACAGGGGGGTAAGGCGGAAAAACTGTTTTTT
j_call: TRBJ1-3; v_call: TRBV20-1; clone_size: .; d_call: .; cdr3_aa: CSARRGSGNTIYF; cdr3_nt: TGCAGTGCTAGAAGGGGATCTGGAAACACCATATATTTT
j_call: TRBJ2-1; v_call: TRBV7-8; clone_size: .; d_call: TRBD1; cdr3_aa: CASSFRDSNSYNEQFF; cdr3_nt: TGTGCCAGCAGCTTCCGGGACAGTAACTCCTACAATGAGCAGTTCTTC
j_call: TRBJ2-7; v_call: TRBV2; clone_size: once; d_call: .; cdr3_aa: CASSEALRTHEQYF; cdr3_nt: TGTGCCAGCAGTGAAGCGTTAAGGACCCACGAGCAGTACTTC
j_call: TRBJ2-5; v_call: TRBV18; clone_size: .; d_call: .; cdr3_aa: CASSPAVRFSQETQYF; cdr3_nt: TGTGCCAGCTCACCTGCGGTTAGATTTTCCCAAGAGACCCAGTACTTC
j_call: TRBJ1-1; v_call: TRBV6-5; clone_size: many; d_call: TRBD1; cdr3_aa: CASSTGQGTEAFF; cdr3_nt: TGTGCCAGCAGCACGGGACAGGGCACTGAAGCTTTCTTT
j_call: TRBJ1-5; v_call: TRBV9; clone_size: many; d_call: .; cdr3_aa: CASSPEGEGNQPQHF; cdr3_nt: TGTGCCAGCAGCCCCGAAGGGGAGGGCAATCAGCCCCAGCATTTT
j_call: TRBJ1-5; v_call: TRBV27; clone_size: .; d_call: TRBD1; cdr3_aa: CASSRTGARGDQPQHF; cdr3_nt: TGTGCCAGCAGTCGGACAGGGGCAAGAGGGGATCAGCCCCAGCATTTT
j_call: TRBJ2-3; v_call: TRBV25-1; clone_size: few; d_call: TRBD1; cdr3_aa: CASSGGTGALHTDTQYF; cdr3_nt: TGTGCCAGCAGTGGGGGGACAGGGGCCCTTCACACAGATACGCAGTATTTT
j_call: TRBJ1-1; v_call: TRBV7-8; clone_size: .; d_call: .; cdr3_aa: CASSFPQGFTEAFF; cdr3_nt: TGTGCCAGCAGCTTCCCACAGGGATTCACTGAAGCTTTCTTT
j_call: TRBJ2-4; v_call: TRBV10-3; clone_size: .; d_call: .; cdr3_aa: CAISESGLAKNIQYF; cdr3_nt: TGTGCCATCAGTGAGTCGGGATTAGCCAAAAACATTCAGTACTTC
j_call: TRBJ1-1; v_call: TRBV28; clone_size: many; d_call: .; cdr3_aa: CASSTSTETNTEAFF; cdr3_nt: TGTGCCAGCAGTACCTCGACAGAGACGAACACTGAAGCTTTCTTT
j_call: TRBJ2-5; v_call: TRBV11-2; clone_size: .; d_call: TRBD1; cdr3_aa: CASSKGLSTGGQETQYF; cdr3_nt: TGTGCCAGCAGCAAGGGATTGTCGACAGGGGGCCAAGAGACCCAGTACTTC
j_call: TRBJ2-7; v_call: TRBV20-1; clone_size: many; d_call: TRBD1; cdr3_aa: CSASIWDRRSYEQYF; cdr3_nt: TGCAGTGCTAGCATATGGGACAGGCGCTCCTACGAGCAGTACTTC
j_call: TRBJ2-5; v_call: TRBV6-5; clone_size: many; d_call: .; cdr3_aa: CASSYGGRETQYF; cdr3_nt: TGTGCCAGCAGTTATGGGGGCCGGGAGACCCAGTACTTC
j_call: TRBJ2-1; v_call: TRBV7-9; clone_size: many; d_call: TRBD2; cdr3_aa: CASSGRRSSGDYNEQFF; cdr3_nt: TGTGCCAGCAGTGGCCGCAGGTCTAGCGGGGACTACAATGAGCAGTTCTTC
j_call: TRBJ1-2; v_call: TRBV12-3/TRBV12-4; clone_size: .; d_call: TRBD1; cdr3_aa: CASSLRRTGGASYGYTF; cdr3_nt: TGTGCCAGCAGTTTAAGGCGGACAGGGGGCGCGAGCTATGGCTACACCTTC
j_call: TRBJ2-3; v_call: TRBV5-1; clone_size: .; d_call: .; cdr3_aa: CASSPTASTDTQYF; cdr3_nt: TGCGCCAGCAGCCCGACGGCAAGCACAGATACGCAGTATTTT
j_call: TRBJ1-2; v_call: TRBV10-3; clone_size: few; d_call: .; cdr3_aa: CAISESPVRATNYGYTF; cdr3_nt: TGTGCCATCAGTGAGTCGCCGGTCAGGGCAACTAACTATGGCTACACCTTC